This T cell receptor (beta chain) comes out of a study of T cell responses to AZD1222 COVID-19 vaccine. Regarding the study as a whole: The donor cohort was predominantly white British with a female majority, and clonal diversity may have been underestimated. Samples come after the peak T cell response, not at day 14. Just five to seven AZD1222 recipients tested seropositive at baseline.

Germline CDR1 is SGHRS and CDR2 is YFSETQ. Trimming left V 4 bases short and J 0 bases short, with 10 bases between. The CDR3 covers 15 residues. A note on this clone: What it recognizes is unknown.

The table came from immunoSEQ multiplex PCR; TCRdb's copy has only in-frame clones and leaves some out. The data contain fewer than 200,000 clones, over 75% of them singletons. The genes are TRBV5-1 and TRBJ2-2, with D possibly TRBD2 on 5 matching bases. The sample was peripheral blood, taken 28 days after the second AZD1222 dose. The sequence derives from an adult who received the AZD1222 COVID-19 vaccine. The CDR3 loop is CASSLKGANTGELFF. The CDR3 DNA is TGCGCCAGCAGCCTTAAGGGAGCGAACACCGGGGAGCTGTTTTTT. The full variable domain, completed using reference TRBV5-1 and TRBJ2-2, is KAGVTQTPRYLIKTRGQQVTLSCSPISGHRSVSWYQQTPGQGLQFLFEYFSETQRNKGNFPGRFSGRQFSNSRSEMNVSTLELGDSALYLCASSLKGANTGELFFGEGSRLTVL.